What follows is one TCR beta chain and its context. This record comes from a study of blood T cell repertoires in COVID-19. Exposed enrollees encountered a COVID-19 case at some point within 2 weeks before study entry. Authors' analysis steps: Reference gene primers were amplified, and this amplification served to estimate nucleated cell counts. TCRdb keeps only in-frame clones here, not all; method: immunoSEQ multiplex PCR. V and J calls and clone size are given by that table; D and trimming were obtained from the DNA. The sample has about 270,000 clones, less than 95% seen once. The receptor was derived from a man aged 35-49 years who had been exposed to COVID-19. Specimen: PBMCs or T cells enriched from blood (not recorded which).

In DNA form, the CDR3 reads TGTGCCAGCAGCCCTGGGACTAGCGACTCCTACGAGCAGTACTTC. It translates to CASSPGTSDSYEQYF. This chain connects TRBV2 to TRBJ2-7, with 10 bases identical to TRBD2. Germline trimming cut 6 bases from V and 0 bases from J; bases unmatched to any gene: 5. Germline CDR1 and CDR2: SNHLY and FYNNEI. The CDR3 consists of 15 residues.